The clone carrying this T cell receptor (beta chain) has at least ten counts. Sequencing libraries for TCR beta were prepared with iRepertoire HTBI primers and Arm-PCR of CDR3 regions. One entry per CDR3 protein, called by TCRdb with MiXCR from the multiplex PCR reads. The sample has approximately 560,000 distinct CDR3 sequences; about 16% are singletons. The V end lost 1 base, the J end lost 1 base, and 9 bases lay between the germline ends. CDR3 length: 14 residues. Germline-derived CDR1 and CDR2 are GTSNPN and SVGIG (reference sequence). The time point is: newly diagnosed GD, antithyroid drugs for less than 3 months. Extracted RNA from PBMCs served as the source of the TCR library. The data were obtained in a study of regulatory T cells in long-lasting Graves disease. As for the study in general: Duration of antithyroid drug therapy among newly diagnosed Graves' patients was under 3 months.

Separately, the same data were catalogued under a study of T cells in Graves' hyperthyroidism and ophthalmopathy.

The source is a man between 18 and 29 years old with Graves disease. This sequence joins TRBV30 and TRBJ2-3, with a weak D call TRBD1 (5 bases). Sample: peripheral blood mononuclear cells (PBMCs), taken at new diagnosis, from a patient treated with antithyroid drugs. The CDR3 sequence: CAWSASTGTDTQYF. CDR3 DNA: TGTGCCTGGAGTGCCTCGACAGGCACAGATACGCAGTATTTT.